This entry concerns a single TCR beta chain. This sample is part of a study of CD8 T cells in Susac syndrome. With random hexamers, about 0.45 to 1 ug RNA was reverse transcribed. Coverage of TCR beta CDR3 amplification by immunoSEQ multiplex PCR extended to 54 Vbeta and 13 Jbeta. TCRdb ran MiXCR on the immunoSEQ multiplex PCR reads and lists one entry per CDR3 protein. The repertoire consists of 180,000 or so distinct CDR3 sequences, with 85% to 95% occurring once and the leading ten covering 0.1%. Germline CDR1 reads GTSNPN; CDR2 reads SVGIG (reference sequence). The CDR3 covers 14 residues. With 5 bases removed from V and 2 bases from J, the gap between germline ends came to 16 bases. TEMRA cells were FACS-enriched, unlike CD8+ and CD4+ T cells, which were negatively isolated.

What was sequenced was CD4+ T cells from PBMCs. The rearrangement uses TRBV30 and TRBJ2-7, with D maybe TRBD1 (5 bases). The sequence was obtained from a human donor in good health. The CDR3 reads CAWSTDNFAYEQYF. The CDR3 coding sequence is TGTGCCTGGTCGACAGACAACTTTGCCTACGAGCAGTACTTC.